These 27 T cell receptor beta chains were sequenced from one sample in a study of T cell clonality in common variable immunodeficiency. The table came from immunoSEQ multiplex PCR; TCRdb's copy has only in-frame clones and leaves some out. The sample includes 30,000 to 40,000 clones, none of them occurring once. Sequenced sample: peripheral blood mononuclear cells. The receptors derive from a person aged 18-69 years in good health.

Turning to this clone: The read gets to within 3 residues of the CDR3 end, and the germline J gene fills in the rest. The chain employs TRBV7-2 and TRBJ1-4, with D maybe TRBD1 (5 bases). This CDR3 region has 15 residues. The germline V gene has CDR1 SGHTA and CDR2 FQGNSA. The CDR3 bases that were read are TGTGCCAGCAGCTTACCGGCAGGGCTTAATTCACCA. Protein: CASSLPAGLNSP. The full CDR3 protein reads CASSLPAGLNSPLFF. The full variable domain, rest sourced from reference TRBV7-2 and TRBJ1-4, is GAGVSQSPSNKVTEKGKDVELRCDPISGHTALYWYRQSLGQGLEFLIYFQGNSAPDKSGLPSDRFSAERTGGSVSTLTIQRTQQEDSAVYLCASSLPAGLNSPLFFGSGTQLSVL.

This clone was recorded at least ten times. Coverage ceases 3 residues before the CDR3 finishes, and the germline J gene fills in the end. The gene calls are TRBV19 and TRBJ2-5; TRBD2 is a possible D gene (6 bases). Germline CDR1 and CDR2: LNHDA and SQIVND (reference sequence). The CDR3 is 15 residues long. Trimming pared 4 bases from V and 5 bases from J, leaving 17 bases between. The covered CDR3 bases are TGTGCCAGTAGTAGGGGGGAGGAGACCCGGGAGACC. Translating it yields CASSRGEETRET. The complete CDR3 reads CASSRGEETRETQYF.

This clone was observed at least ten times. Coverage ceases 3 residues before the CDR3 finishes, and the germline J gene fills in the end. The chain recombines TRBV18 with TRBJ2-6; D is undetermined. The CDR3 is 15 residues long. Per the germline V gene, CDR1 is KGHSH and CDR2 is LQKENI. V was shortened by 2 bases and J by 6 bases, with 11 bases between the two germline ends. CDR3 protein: CASSPSDSLANVLTF. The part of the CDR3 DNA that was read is TGTGCCAGCTCACCAAGCGACTCTTTGGCCAACGTC.

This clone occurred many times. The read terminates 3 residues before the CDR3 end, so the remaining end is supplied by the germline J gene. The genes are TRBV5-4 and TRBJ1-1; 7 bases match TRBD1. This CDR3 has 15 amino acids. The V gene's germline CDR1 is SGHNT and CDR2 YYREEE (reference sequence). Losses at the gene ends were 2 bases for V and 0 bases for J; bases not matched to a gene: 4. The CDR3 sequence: CASSFPGQMNTEAFF. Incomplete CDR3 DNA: TGTGCCAGCAGCTTTCCGGGACAGATGAACACTGAA.

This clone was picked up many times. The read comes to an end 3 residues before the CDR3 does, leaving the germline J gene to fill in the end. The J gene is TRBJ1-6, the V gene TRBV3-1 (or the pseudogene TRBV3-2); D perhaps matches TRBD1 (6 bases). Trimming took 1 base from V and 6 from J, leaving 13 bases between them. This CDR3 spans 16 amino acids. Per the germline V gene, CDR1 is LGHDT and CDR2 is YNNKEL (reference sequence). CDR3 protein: CASSQVGAGSNSPLHF. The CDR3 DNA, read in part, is TGTGCCAGCAGCCAAGTGGGGGCAGGGTCTAATTCACCC.

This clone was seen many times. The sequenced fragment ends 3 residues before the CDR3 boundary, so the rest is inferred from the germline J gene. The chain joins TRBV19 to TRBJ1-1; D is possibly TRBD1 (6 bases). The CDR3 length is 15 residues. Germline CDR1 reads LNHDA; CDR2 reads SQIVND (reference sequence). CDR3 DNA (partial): TGTGCCAGTAGTAGACGGGACAAGGGGCCACCAGAA. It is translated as CASSRRDKGPPE. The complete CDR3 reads CASSRRDKGPPEAFF.

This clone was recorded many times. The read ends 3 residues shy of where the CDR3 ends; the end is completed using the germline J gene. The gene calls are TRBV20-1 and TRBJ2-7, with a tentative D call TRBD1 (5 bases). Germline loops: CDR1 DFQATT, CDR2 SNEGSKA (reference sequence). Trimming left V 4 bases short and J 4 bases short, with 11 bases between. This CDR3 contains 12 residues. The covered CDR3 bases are TGCAGTGCTATGTATCAGGGTTACGAG. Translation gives CSAMYQGYE. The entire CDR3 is CSAMYQGYEQYF.

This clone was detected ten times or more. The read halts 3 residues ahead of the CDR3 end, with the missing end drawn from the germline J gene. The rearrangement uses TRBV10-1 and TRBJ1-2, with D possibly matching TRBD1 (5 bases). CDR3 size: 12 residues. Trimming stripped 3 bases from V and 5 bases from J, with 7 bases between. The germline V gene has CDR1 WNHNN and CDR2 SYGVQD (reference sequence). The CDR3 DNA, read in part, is TGCGCCAGCAGTGATCAGGGATATGGC. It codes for CASSDQGYG. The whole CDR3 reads CASSDQGYGYTF.

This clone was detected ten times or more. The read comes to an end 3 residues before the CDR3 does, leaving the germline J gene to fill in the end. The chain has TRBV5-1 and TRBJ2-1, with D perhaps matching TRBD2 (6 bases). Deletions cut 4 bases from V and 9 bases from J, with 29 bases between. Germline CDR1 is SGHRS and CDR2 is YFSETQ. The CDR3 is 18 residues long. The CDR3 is CASSHRGRETAPTIEQFF. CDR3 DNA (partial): TGCGCCAGCAGCCACCGGGGTCGGGAGACCGCCCCCACAATTGAG.

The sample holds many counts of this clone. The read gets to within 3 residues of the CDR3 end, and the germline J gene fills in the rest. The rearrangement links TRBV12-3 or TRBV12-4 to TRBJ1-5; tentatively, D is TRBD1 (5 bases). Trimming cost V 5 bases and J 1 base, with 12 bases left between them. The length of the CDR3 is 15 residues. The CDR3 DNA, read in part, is TGTGCCAGCAGTGGCTTCGGGGGGAGCAATCAGCCC. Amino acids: CASSGFGGSNQP. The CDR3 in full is CASSGFGGSNQPQHF.

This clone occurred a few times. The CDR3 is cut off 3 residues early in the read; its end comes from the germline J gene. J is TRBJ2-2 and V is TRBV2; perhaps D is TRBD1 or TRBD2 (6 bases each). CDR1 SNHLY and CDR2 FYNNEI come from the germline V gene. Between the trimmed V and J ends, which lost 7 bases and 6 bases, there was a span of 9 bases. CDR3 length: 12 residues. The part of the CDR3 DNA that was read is TGTGCCAGCAAGGAGGGGGCCGGGGAG. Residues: CASKEGAGE. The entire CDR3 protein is CASKEGAGELFF.

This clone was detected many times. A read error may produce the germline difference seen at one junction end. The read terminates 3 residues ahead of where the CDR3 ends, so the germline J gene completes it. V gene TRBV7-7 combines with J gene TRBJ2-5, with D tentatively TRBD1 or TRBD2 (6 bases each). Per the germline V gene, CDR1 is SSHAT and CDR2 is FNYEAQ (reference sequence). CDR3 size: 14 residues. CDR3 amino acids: CASSPQGRIETQYF. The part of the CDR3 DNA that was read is TGTGCTAGCAGCCCCCAGGGGAGGATAGAGACC. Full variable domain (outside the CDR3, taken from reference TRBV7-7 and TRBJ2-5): GAGVSQSPRYKVTKRGQDVTLRCDPISSHATLYWYQQALGQGPEFLTYFNYEAQPDKSGLPSDRFSAERPEGSISTLTIQRTEQRDSAMYRCASSPQGRIETQYFGPGTRLLVL.

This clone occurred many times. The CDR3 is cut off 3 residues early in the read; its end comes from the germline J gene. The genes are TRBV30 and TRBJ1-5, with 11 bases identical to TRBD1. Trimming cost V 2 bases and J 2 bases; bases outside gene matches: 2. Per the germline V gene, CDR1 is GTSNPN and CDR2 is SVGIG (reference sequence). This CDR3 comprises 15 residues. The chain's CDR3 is CAWSMGQGGNQPQHF. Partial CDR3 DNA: TGTGCCTGGAGTATGGGACAGGGGGGCAATCAGCCC.

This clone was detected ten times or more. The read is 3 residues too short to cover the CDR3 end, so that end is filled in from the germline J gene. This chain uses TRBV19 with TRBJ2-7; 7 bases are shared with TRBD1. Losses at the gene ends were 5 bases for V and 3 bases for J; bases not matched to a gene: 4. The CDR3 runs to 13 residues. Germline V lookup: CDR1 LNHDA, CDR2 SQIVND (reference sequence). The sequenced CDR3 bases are TGTGCCAGTAGTCCTGGACAGGACTACGAG. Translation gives CASSPGQDYE. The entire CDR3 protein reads CASSPGQDYEQYF.

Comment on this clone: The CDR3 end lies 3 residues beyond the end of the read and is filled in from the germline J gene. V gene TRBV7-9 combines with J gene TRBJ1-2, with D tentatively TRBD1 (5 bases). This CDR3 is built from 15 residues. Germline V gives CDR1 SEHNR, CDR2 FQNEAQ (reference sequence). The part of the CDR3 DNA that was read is TGTGCCAGCAGCCTGGGACTAGCGGTATCCTACGAC. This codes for CASSLGLAVSYD. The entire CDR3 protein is CASSLGLAVSYDYTF.

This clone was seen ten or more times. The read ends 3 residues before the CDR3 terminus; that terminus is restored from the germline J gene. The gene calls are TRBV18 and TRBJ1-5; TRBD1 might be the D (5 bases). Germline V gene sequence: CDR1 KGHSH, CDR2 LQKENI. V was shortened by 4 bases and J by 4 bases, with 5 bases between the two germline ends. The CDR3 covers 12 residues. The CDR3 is CASSRQNQPQHF. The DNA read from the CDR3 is TGTGCCAGCTCACGACAGAATCAGCCC. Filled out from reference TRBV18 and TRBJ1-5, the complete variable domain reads NAGVMQNPRHLVRRRGQEARLRCSPMKGHSHVYWYRQLPEEGLKFMVYLQKENIIDESGMPKERFSAEFPKEGPSILRIQQVVRGDSAAYFCASSRQNQPQHFGDGTRLSIL.

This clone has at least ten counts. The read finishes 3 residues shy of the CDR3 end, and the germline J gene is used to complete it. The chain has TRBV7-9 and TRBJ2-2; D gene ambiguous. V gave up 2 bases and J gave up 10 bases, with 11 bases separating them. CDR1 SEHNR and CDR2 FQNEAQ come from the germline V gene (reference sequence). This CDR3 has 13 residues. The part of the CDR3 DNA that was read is TGTGCCAGCAGCTTACAGGTTAGGGCGGAG. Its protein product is CASSLQVRAE. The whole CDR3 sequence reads CASSLQVRAELFF.

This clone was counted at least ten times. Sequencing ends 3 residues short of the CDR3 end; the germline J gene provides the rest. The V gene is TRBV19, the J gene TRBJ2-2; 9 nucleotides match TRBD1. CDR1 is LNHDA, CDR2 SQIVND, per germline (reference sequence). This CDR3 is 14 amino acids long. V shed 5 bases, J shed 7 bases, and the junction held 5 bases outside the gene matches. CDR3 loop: CASSSGQGFGELFF. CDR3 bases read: TGTGCCAGTAGTTCGGGACAGGGTTTCGGGGAG.

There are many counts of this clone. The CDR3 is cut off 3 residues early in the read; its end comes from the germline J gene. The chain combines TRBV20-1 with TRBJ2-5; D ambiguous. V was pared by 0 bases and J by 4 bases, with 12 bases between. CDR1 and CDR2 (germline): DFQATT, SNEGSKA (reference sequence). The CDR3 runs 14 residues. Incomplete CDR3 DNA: TGCAGTGCTAGAGATCGCCGACTTTCAGAGACC. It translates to CSARDRRLSET. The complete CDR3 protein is CSARDRRLSETQYF.

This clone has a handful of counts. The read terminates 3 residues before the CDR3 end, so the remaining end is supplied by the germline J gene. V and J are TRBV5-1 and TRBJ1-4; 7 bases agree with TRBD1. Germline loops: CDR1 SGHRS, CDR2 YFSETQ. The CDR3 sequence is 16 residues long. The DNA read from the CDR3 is TGCGCCAGCAGCTTGGAAGGGGGCACGGATAATTCACCA. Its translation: CASSLEGGTDNSP. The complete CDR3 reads CASSLEGGTDNSPLFF.

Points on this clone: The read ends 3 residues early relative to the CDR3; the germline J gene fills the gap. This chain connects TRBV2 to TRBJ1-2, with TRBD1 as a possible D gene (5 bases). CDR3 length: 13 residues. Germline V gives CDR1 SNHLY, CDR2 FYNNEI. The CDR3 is CASSLGTVNDYTF. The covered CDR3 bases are TGTGCCAGCAGTCTTGGGACTGTAAATGAC.

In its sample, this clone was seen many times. The part of the CDR3 DNA that was read is TGTGCCAGCAGTAGGACTAGCGGGAGAGGAGAGACC. It specifies CASSRTSGRGET. The complete CDR3 protein is CASSRTSGRGETQYF. The chain couples TRBV12-3 or TRBV12-4 to TRBJ2-5, with 13 bases aligning to TRBD2. The read falls 3 residues short of the CDR3 end, and the missing part is taken from the germline J gene. This CDR3 has 15 residues. Unmatched junction bases numbered 4, after V lost 5 bases and J lost 4 bases.

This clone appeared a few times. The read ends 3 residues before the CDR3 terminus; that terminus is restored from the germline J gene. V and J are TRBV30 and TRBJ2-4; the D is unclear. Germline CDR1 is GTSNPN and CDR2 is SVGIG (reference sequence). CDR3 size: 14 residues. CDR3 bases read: TGTGCCTGGAGTGTACCGGGTATGAGGTCCGAT. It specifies CAWSVPGMRSD. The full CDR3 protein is CAWSVPGMRSDQYF.

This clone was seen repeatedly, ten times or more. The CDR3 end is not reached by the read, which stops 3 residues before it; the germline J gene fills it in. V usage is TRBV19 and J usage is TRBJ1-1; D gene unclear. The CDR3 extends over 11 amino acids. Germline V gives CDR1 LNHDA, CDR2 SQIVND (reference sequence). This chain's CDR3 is CASSIFDRAFF. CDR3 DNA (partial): TGTGCCAGTAGTATATTCGATCGG.

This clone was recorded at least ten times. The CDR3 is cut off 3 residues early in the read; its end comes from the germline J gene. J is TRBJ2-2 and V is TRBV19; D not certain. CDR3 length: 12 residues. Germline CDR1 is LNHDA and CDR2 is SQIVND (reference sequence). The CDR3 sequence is CASTGNGVKLFF. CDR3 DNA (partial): TGTGCCAGTACAGGAAATGGTGTAAAG.

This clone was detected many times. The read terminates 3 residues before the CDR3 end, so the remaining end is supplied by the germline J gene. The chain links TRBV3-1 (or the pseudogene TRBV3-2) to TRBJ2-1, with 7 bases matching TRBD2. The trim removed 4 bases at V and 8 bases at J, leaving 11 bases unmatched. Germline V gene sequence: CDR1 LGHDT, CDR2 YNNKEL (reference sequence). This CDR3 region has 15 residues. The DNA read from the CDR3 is TGTGCCAGCAGCCCTCGACTAGCATCCGGCGATGAG. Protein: CASSPRLASGDE. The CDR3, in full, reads CASSPRLASGDEQFF.

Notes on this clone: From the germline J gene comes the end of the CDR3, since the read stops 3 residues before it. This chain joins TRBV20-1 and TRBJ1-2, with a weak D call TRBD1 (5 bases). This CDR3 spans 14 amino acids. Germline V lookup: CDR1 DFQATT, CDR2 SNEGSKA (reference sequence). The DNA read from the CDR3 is TGCAGTGCAGTGCCTACTAGCGGGGGGTACGAC. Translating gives CSAVPTSGGYD. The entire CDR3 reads CSAVPTSGGYDYTF.